The 22 T cell receptor beta chains below come from one sample, sequenced in a study of Tregs in tolerant kidney transplant recipients. The repertoire was sequenced with immunoSEQ multiplex PCR; TCRdb's copy has only in-frame clones and lacks some. The sample yields 80,000 to 90,000 clones, approximately 94% seen once. Sequencing was carried out using CD8+ T cells from blood. The receptors here all came from a human donor in good health.

The rearrangement joins TRBV5-1 to TRBJ1-1; no clear D. Germline CDR1 reads SGHRS; CDR2 reads YFSETQ. The CDR3 covers 19 residues. V lost 0 bases and J 0 bases, leaving 21 bases between the germline ends. Here the CDR3 DNA reads TGCGCCAGCAGCTTGGCCGGCCCGGGGAAGCCATCTATGAACACTGAAGCTTTCTTT. Translating it yields CASSLAGPGKPSMNTEAFF.

The chain combines TRBV13 with TRBJ1-2; D perhaps matches TRBD1 (6 bases). The CDR3 length is 14 residues. Germline lookup yields CDR1 PRHDT and CDR2 FYEKMQ (reference sequence). Trimming shortened V by 2 bases and J by 1 base, and 8 bases separated the two germline ends. CDR3 in DNA: TGTGCCAGCAGCTTACAGGGGCTTAACTATGGCTACACCTTC. As protein: CASSLQGLNYGYTF. The full variable domain, rest sourced from reference TRBV13 and TRBJ1-2, is AAGVIQSPRHLIKEKRETATLKCYPIPRHDTVYWYQQGPGQDPQFLISFYEKMQSDKGSIPDRFSAQQFSDYHSELNMSSLELGDSALYFCASSLQGLNYGYTFGSGTRLTVV.

The J gene is TRBJ1-1, the V gene TRBV7-9; D call uncertain. CDR1 and CDR2 (germline): SEHNR, FQNEAQ (reference sequence). The CDR3 runs to 13 residues. Deletions cut 1 base from V and 1 base from J, with 4 bases between. DNA for the CDR3: TGTGCCAGCAGCTTAGAAGGGAACACTGAAGCTTTCTTT. Protein: CASSLEGNTEAFF.

The chain has TRBV10-1 and TRBJ2-1; D gene ambiguous. Germline V gene sequence: CDR1 WNHNN, CDR2 SYGVQD (reference sequence). Trimming removed 5 bases from V and 9 bases from J, with 11 bases in between. The CDR3 has 12 residues. CDR3 protein: CASSLRVGEQFF. The CDR3, as DNA: TGCGCCAGCAGTCTTCGGGTTGGTGAGCAGTTCTTC.

The genes are TRBV30 and TRBJ1-5; perhaps TRBD1 as D (5 bases). The CDR3 runs to 15 residues. CDR1 and CDR2 from the germline V gene are GTSNPN and SVGIG (reference sequence). The germline V and J ends were trimmed by 3 bases and 0 bases, with 12 bases remaining between them. The CDR3 is CAWRGGDYSNQPQHF. DNA of the CDR3: TGTGCCTGGAGAGGAGGGGACTATAGCAATCAGCCCCAGCATTTT.

The chain links TRBV5-8 to TRBJ1-5, with D perhaps matching TRBD1 (5 bases). The CDR3 runs to 12 residues. V was trimmed by 5 bases and J by 5 bases, leaving 8 bases between them. From germline, CDR1 is SGHTS and CDR2 YDEGEE. This chain's CDR3 is CASRQADQPQHF. The CDR3 DNA reads as TGTGCCAGCAGACAGGCAGATCAGCCCCAGCATTTT.

The J gene is TRBJ1-6, the V gene TRBV12-1. TRBV12-1 is a pseudogene. This CDR3 is built from 15 residues. The CDR3 loop is CASSFGTGGCSPLHF. CDR3 DNA: TGTGCCAGCAGCTTTGGGACCGGGGGATGTTCACCCCTCCACTTT.

V gene TRBV9 combines with J gene TRBJ2-7, with D perhaps assigned TRBD1 or TRBD2 (5 bases each). Germline V CDR1 and CDR2: SGDLS, YYNGEE. This CDR3 spans 16 amino acids. Trimming removed 0 bases from V and 0 bases from J, with 13 bases in between. Here the CDR3 reads CASSVGWSGSSYEQYF. As DNA, the CDR3 is TGTGCCAGCAGCGTAGGGTGGTCAGGGAGCTCCTACGAGCAGTACTTC.

This chain uses TRBV27 with TRBJ2-2; no clear D. CDR1 is MNHEY and CDR2 is SMNVEV in the germline V gene (reference sequence). CDR3 length: 15 amino acids. The germline V and J ends were trimmed by 7 bases and 5 bases, with 17 bases remaining between them. CDR3 nucleotides: TGTGCCAGCACTTGGGTCAGGCCTACGACCGGGGAGCTGTTTTTT. Translation gives CASTWVRPTTGELFF.

The genes are TRBV5-5 and TRBJ1-2, with a possible D match to TRBD1 (6 bases). V was shortened by 0 bases and J by 5 bases, with 17 bases between the two germline ends. The CDR3 length is 16 residues. The V gene's germline CDR1 is SGHKS and CDR2 YYEKEE (reference sequence). CDR3 sequence: CASSLAVGQGRYGYTF. As DNA, the CDR3 is TGTGCCAGCAGCTTGGCGGTGGGCCAGGGGAGGTATGGCTACACCTTC.

V and J are TRBV6-5 and TRBJ2-3; 7 bases map to TRBD1. Germline assignment: CDR1 MNHEY and CDR2 SVGAGI. This CDR3 has 15 amino acids. J lost 1 base, V lost 4 bases, and 5 bases had no gene match. The DNA of the CDR3 is TGTGCCAGCAGTTTCACAGGGGCCCGCACAGATACGCAGTATTTT. As protein: CASSFTGARTDTQYF.

The V call is TRBV29-1, the J call TRBJ2-3, with D possibly matching TRBD2 (7 bases). Germline assignment: CDR1 SQVTM and CDR2 ANQGSEA. V dropped 6 bases and J dropped 0 bases, with 16 bases sitting between them. The CDR3 consists of 15 residues. This CDR3 reads CSVGERGASTDTQYF. The CDR3 DNA reads as TGCAGCGTGGGGGAACGGGGGGCAAGCACAGATACGCAGTATTTT.

The J gene is TRBJ2-7, the V gene TRBV25-1; TRBD1 might be the D (6 bases). The V end was cut by 3 bases, the J end by 7 bases, with 10 bases between. CDR1 MGHDK and CDR2 SYGVNS come from the germline V gene. The CDR3 is made up of 12 amino acids. The CDR3 protein is CASSEGHTEQYF. CDR3 sequence (DNA): TGTGCCAGCAGTGAGGGACATACGGAGCAGTACTTC.

The rearrangement joins TRBV7-9 to TRBJ2-1; 12 bases are a match to TRBD2. This CDR3 has 17 amino acids. With V trimmed by 2 bases and J by 6 bases, 8 bases remained unmatched. The germline V gene encodes CDR1 SEHNR and CDR2 FQNEAQ (reference sequence). The CDR3 nucleotides read TGTGCCAGCAGCTTACTGTCCCCGGGACTAGCGGGCAATGAGCAGTTCTTC. This encodes CASSLLSPGLAGNEQFF. Full variable domain (missing parts from reference TRBV7-9 and TRBJ2-1): DTGVSQNPRHKITKRGQNVTFRCDPISEHNRLYWYRQTLGQGPEFLTYFQNEAQLEKSRLLSDRFSAERPKGSFSTLEIQRTEQGDSAMYLCASSLLSPGLAGNEQFFGPGTRLTVL.

The V gene is TRBV29-1, the J gene TRBJ1-2; no reliable D call. The V gene's germline CDR1 is SQVTM and CDR2 ANQGSEA. Trimming pared 0 bases from V and 4 bases from J, leaving 6 bases between. The CDR3 has 12 amino acids. CDR3 coding DNA: TGCAGCGTTGAAGAGGCAGCCTATGGCTACACCTTC. Encoded protein: CSVEEAAYGYTF.

This clone was found a few times. The chain uses TRBV4-1 and TRBJ2-3; 11 bases are a match to TRBD2. The CDR3 is made up of 17 amino acids. Trimming removed 0 bases from V and 0 bases from J; junction bases left unmatched: 2. CDR1 is MGHRA and CDR2 is YSYEKL in the germline V gene. This CDR3 reads CASSQETSGISTDTQYF. The CDR3 nucleotides are TGCGCCAGCAGCCAAGAGACTAGCGGGATTAGCACAGATACGCAGTATTTT.

This clone was observed a handful of times. V and J are TRBV27 and TRBJ1-1; TRBD1 might be the D (5 bases). This CDR3 is 14 amino acids long. The V end lost 5 bases, the J end lost 6 bases, and 16 bases lay between the germline ends. Germline assignment: CDR1 MNHEY and CDR2 SMNVEV (reference sequence). As DNA, the CDR3 is TGTGCCAGCAGTATTCTCCAGGGTGCCGCTGAAGCTTTCTTT. This gives the protein CASSILQGAAEAFF.

The chain combines TRBV4-1 with TRBJ2-1, with unresolved D. This CDR3 is 12 amino acids long. Germline values: CDR1 MGHRA, CDR2 YSYEKL. The V and J ends lost 1 base and 10 bases respectively, with 8 bases between them. CDR3 sequence (DNA): TGCGCCAGCAGCCAAGGACCCGGGGAGCAGTTCTTC. Residues: CASSQGPGEQFF.

The chain uses TRBV10-3 and TRBJ2-2; 7 bases align to TRBD2. This CDR3 is 15 amino acids long. The germline V gene has CDR1 ENHRY and CDR2 SYGVKD. The V gene end was trimmed by 6 bases and the J gene end by 1 base; junction bases not matched to a gene: 5. The CDR3 is CAIREGGVNTGELFF. CDR3 bases: TGTGCCATCAGGGAGGGAGGGGTGAACACCGGGGAGCTGTTTTTT.

V gene TRBV19 combines with J gene TRBJ2-1; D is perhaps TRBD2 (6 bases). Looked up from germline, CDR1 is LNHDA and CDR2 is SQIVND (reference sequence). V was trimmed by 7 bases and J by 7 bases, leaving 17 bases between them. The CDR3 consists of 14 residues. The CDR3 DNA follows: TGTGCCAGTACGATACTAGCAGAGGGTAATGAGCAGTTCTTC. It is translated as CASTILAEGNEQFF.

The genes are TRBV10-2 and TRBJ2-7, with D uncertain. V was shortened by 2 bases and J by 3 bases, with 8 bases between the two germline ends. The V gene's germline CDR1 is WSHSY and CDR2 SAAADI. This CDR3 spans 13 amino acids. CDR3 in amino acids: CASSEGVDYEQYF. The CDR3 nucleotides are TGCGCCAGCAGTGAGGGAGTAGACTACGAGCAGTACTTC.

The J gene is TRBJ1-4, the V gene TRBV6-4; 11 bases map to TRBD1. The trim removed 5 bases at V and 8 bases at J, leaving 4 bases unmatched. The CDR3 is made up of 14 amino acids. Germline CDR1 reads MRHNA; CDR2 reads SNTAGT. The DNA for the CDR3 is TGTGCCAGCAGTCCCGGGACAGGGGGAGAAAAACTGTTTTTT. Protein sequence: CASSPGTGGEKLFF.